This TCR beta chain is drawn from a study of CD8 T cells in Susac syndrome. The study, taken as a whole, reports: The study's TCR sequencing and HLA analysis drew on a certain number of individuals. That number was acknowledged as relatively small.

The CDR3 has 15 amino acids. V gave up 3 bases and J gave up 5 bases; unmatched junction bases: 8. Germline-derived CDR1 and CDR2 are KGHSH and LQKENI. Reverse transcription of about 0.45 to 1 ug RNA was carried out with random hexamers. The authors amplified TCR beta CDR3 across 54 Vbeta and 13 Jbeta using immunoSEQ multiplex PCR. TCRdb independently ran MiXCR on the immunoSEQ multiplex PCR reads; one entry per CDR3 protein. This table holds approximately 160,000 distinct CDR3 sequences, approximately 94% found once. Turning to this clonotype: Its antigen is currently unknown.

Sequencing of TCR beta was undertaken in CD8+ and CD4+ T cells derived from blood. Negative isolation was applied to CD8+ and CD4+ T cells, and FACS enrichment was applied to TEMRA cells. The sequence derives from a human donor with multiple sclerosis. The chain uses TRBV18 and TRBJ1-1, with 8 bases fitting TRBD1. The sequencing input was CD4+ T cells from PBMCs. In DNA form, the CDR3 reads TGTGCCAGCTCACCCCTAGACAGGGGATGGACTGAAGCTTTCTTT. Translated: CASSPLDRGWTEAFF.